The 18 T cell receptor beta chains below come from one sample, sequenced in a study of shared clonotypes between healthy human individuals. Profiled with immunoSEQ multiplex PCR; TCRdb holds only in-frame clones, not every one. Among roughly 170,000 clones listed, over 50% were seen once. Source material: memory CD4+ T cells sorted from blood. The subset here: CD45RA-negative fraction. The receptors shown here come from a man younger than 40 in good health.

The V and J genes are TRBV28 and TRBJ1-4; D not resolved. V was clipped by 7 bases and J by 5 bases, with 8 bases between them. This CDR3 contains 12 residues. Germline assignment: CDR1 MDHEN and CDR2 SYDVKM. The CDR3 here is CASKRRNEKLFF. CDR3 sequence (DNA): TGTGCCAGCAAGAGGCGGAATGAAAAACTGTTTTTT.

About this clone itself: This specimen includes other DNA sequences encoding the same CDR3. The chain is built from TRBV10-1 and TRBJ1-1; D is unresolved. Germline CDR1 and CDR2: WNHNN and SYGVQD (reference sequence). The CDR3 has 13 amino acids. The V end lost 4 bases, the J end lost 3 bases, and 9 bases lay between the germline ends. DNA for the CDR3: TGCGCCAGCAGTGTCGGCGTCGACACTGAAGCTTTCTTT. Translation gives CASSVGVDTEAFF.

A few counts support this clone. The chain has TRBV29-1 and TRBJ2-7; D is unclear. This CDR3 comprises 12 residues. V was shortened by 2 bases and J by 2 bases, with 7 bases between the two germline ends. Germline V gene lookup returns CDR1 SQVTM and CDR2 ANQGSEA. The CDR3 DNA follows: TGCAGCGTTGAAAAGGGAACCTACGAGCAGTACTTC. Residues: CSVEKGTYEQYF.

Only one count was recorded for this clone. This chain joins TRBV19 and TRBJ2-6; the D gene is possibly TRBD1 (6 bases). V lost 5 bases and J lost 0, with 17 bases in between. From germline, CDR1 is LNHDA and CDR2 SQIVND (reference sequence). The CDR3 totals 18 residues. The CDR3 protein is CASSPWTDPISGANVLTF. The CDR3 nucleotides read TGTGCCAGTAGTCCTTGGACAGATCCGATCTCTGGGGCCAACGTCCTGACTTTC.

The chain joins TRBV5-1 to TRBJ2-7, with 10 nucleotides matching TRBD1. The CDR3 extends over 14 amino acids. CDR1 SGHRS and CDR2 YFSETQ come from the germline V gene. V dropped 10 bases and J dropped 4; count of bases not matched to a gene: 11. The CDR3 DNA reads TGCGCCTCCGGACAGGGGGGGAACCTTTACGAGCAGTACTTC. It yields the protein CASGQGGNLYEQYF.

The CDR3 is CASSPLRQGNRYGYTF. In nucleotides, the CDR3 is TGTGCCAGCAGCCCCCTCCGACAGGGTAATCGGTATGGCTACACCTTC. The chain joins TRBV11-3 to TRBJ1-2; 7 bases agree with TRBD1. The germline CDR1 and CDR2 sequences are SGHNT and YENEEA. With V trimmed by 5 bases and J by 5 bases, 14 bases remained unmatched. This CDR3 is built from 16 residues.

This clone was found once. The rearrangement uses TRBV11-2 and TRBJ1-5; TRBD1 matches 7 bases. Per germline, CDR1 SGHAT and CDR2 FQNNGV. Trimming removed 3 bases from V and 4 bases from J; junction bases left unmatched: 6. CDR3 size: 15 residues. This CDR3 is CASSLDSGGNQPQHF. The DNA of the CDR3 is TGTGCCAGCAGCTTGGATTCAGGGGGGAATCAGCCCCAGCATTTT. Variable domain in full (rest from reference TRBV11-2 and TRBJ1-5): EAGVAQSPRYKIIEKRQSVAFWCNPISGHATLYWYQQILGQGPKLLIQFQNNGVVDDSQLPKDRFSAERLKGVDSTLKIQPAKLEDSAVYLCASSLDSGGNQPQHFGDGTRLSIL.

This clone was detected once. This chain connects TRBV7-2 to TRBJ2-6; 8 bases fit TRBD2. CDR1 and CDR2 (germline): SGHTA, FQGNSA. The CDR3 is made up of 17 amino acids. V lost 5 bases, J lost 1 base, and 7 bases stayed unmatched. Written as DNA, the CDR3 is TGTGCCAGCAGCCGAGTCGGGGGGGTATCTGGGGCCAACGTCCTGACTTTC. Translated: CASSRVGGVSGANVLTF.

The J gene is TRBJ2-1, the V gene TRBV2; 8 positions match TRBD1. The germline gives CDR1 SNHLY, CDR2 FYNNEI. V lost 8 bases, J lost 7 bases, and 7 bases stayed unmatched. The CDR3 covers 13 residues. The CDR3 region is CASGTGLLNEQFF. The CDR3 coding sequence is TGTGCCAGCGGGACAGGTCTTTTAAATGAGCAGTTCTTC.

V usage is TRBV27 and J usage is TRBJ2-7; D call uncertain. Germline CDR1 is MNHEY and CDR2 is SMNVEV (reference sequence). Trimming cost V 6 bases and J 10 bases, with 19 bases left between them. The CDR3 has 13 amino acids. The CDR3 nucleotides are TGTGCCAGCAGGCCCCCTACGTTGGGTCCTCAGTACTTC. It encodes CASRPPTLGPQYF.

J is TRBJ2-1 and V is TRBV7-8, with D hard to call. V was clipped by 1 base and J by 0 bases, with 4 bases between them. CDR3 length: 14 residues. Germline CDR1 SGHVS, CDR2 FQNEAQ. In nucleotides, the CDR3 is TGTGCCAGCAGCTTAGAATACTCCTACAATGAGCAGTTCTTC. Translating gives CASSLEYSYNEQFF.

The V and J genes are TRBV13 and TRBJ2-3; TRBD2 matches at 12 bases. This CDR3 comprises 16 residues. Germline values: CDR1 PRHDT, CDR2 FYEKMQ (reference sequence). The V segment lost 5 bases and the J segment 1 base; nucleotides outside the gene matches: 4. The CDR3 loop is CASSLTSGSGTDTQYF. CDR3 sequence (DNA): TGTGCCAGCAGCCTGACTAGCGGGAGTGGCACAGATACGCAGTATTTT.

CDR3 loop: CASSYWTDTQYF. CDR3 coding DNA: TGTGCCAGCAGCTACTGGACAGATACGCAGTATTTT. The chain carries TRBV6-1 and TRBJ2-3, with D uncertain. Trimming took 6 bases from V and 3 from J, leaving 7 bases between them. The CDR3 length is 12 residues. Germline loops: CDR1 MNHNS, CDR2 SASEGT.

V and J are TRBV27 and TRBJ2-1; D perhaps matches TRBD2 (6 bases). Germline loops: CDR1 MNHEY, CDR2 SMNVEV (reference sequence). The CDR3 is made up of 13 amino acids. V lost 5 bases and J lost 7, with 12 bases in between. In nucleotides, the CDR3 is TGTGCCAGCAGTCTATTGGCGGGGAATGAGCAGTTCTTC. It translates to CASSLLAGNEQFF.

The J gene is TRBJ1-2, the V gene TRBV6-1; D unclear. V was shortened by 1 base and J by 3 bases, with 12 bases between the two germline ends. This CDR3 has 15 residues. Germline CDR1 MNHNS, CDR2 SASEGT. The CDR3 bases are TGTGCCAGCAGTGAAGGTCAGGTGACGTACTATGGCTACACCTTC. Translation gives CASSEGQVTYYGYTF.

V is TRBV6-5 and J is TRBJ1-3; no clear D gene. The CDR3 sequence is 15 residues long. The germline gives CDR1 MNHEY, CDR2 SVGAGI. With 8 bases removed from V and 2 bases from J, the gap between germline ends came to 16 bases. The CDR3 DNA sequence: TGTGCCAGCGGGCGCATATCTCACACTGGAAACACCATATATTTT. The encoded protein is CASGRISHTGNTIYF.

A few counts support this clone. The genes are TRBV2 and TRBJ2-4, with 11 bases fitting TRBD2. Germline lookup yields CDR1 SNHLY and CDR2 FYNNEI. CDR3 length equals 15 residues. Trimming cost V 4 bases and J 2 bases; bases outside gene matches: 1. The CDR3 DNA is TGTGCCAGCAGTGGACTAGCGGGAACCAAAAACATTCAGTACTTC. Translation: CASSGLAGTKNIQYF.

The J gene is TRBJ2-6, the V gene TRBV7-3; 7 positions match TRBD2. Looked up from germline, CDR1 is SGHTA and CDR2 is FQGTGA. This CDR3 is built from 19 residues. The junction had 13 bases not matched to a gene; V was cut back by 2 bases and J by 3 bases. The CDR3 DNA sequence: TGTGCCAGCAGCTTACGCCCCGCGCAGGGAGGGTTTGGGGCCAACGTCCTGACTTTC. Its translation is CASSLRPAQGGFGANVLTF.